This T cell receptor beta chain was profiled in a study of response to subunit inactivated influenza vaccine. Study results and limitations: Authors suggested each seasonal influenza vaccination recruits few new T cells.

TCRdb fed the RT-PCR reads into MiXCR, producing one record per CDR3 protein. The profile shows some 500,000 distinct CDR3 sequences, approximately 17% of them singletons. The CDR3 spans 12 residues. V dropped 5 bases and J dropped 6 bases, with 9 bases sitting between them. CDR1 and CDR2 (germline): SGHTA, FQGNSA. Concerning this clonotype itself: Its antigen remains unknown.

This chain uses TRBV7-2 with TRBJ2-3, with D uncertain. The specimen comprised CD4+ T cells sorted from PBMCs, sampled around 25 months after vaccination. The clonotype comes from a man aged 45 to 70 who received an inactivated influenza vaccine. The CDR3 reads CASSQTWDTQYF. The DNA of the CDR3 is TGTGCCAGCAGCCAGACTTGGGATACGCAGTATTTT.